This TCR beta chain emerged from a study of cytomegalovirus exposure and HLA in healthy donors. Findings and caveats of the study: For cytomegalovirus status, the classifier reportedly gave diagnoses with high specificity and sensitivity. Presence/absence analyses assumed roughly uniform sequencing depth across donors. A later analysis found TCR association rates differed by HLA locus, highest for DRB1 and lowest for HLA-C.

Of note for this clone: Its antigen remains unknown.

The V end was cut by 6 bases, the J end by 4 bases, with 19 bases between. This CDR3 spans 16 amino acids. In germline, CDR1 is SNHLY, CDR2 FYNNEI. The PCR ran on 60 Vbeta and 13 Jbeta primers. Some clones are missing from TCRdb's copy, which holds only in-frame ones; the method was immunoSEQ multiplex PCR. The data show around 94,000 clones, roughly four fifths seen once. The TCR originated in a human donor in good health. This chain joins TRBV2 and TRBJ1-5, with D unresolved. The sequenced material came from PBMCs. Written as DNA, the CDR3 is TGTGCCAGCAGGGCCTATGGAGGGAATGTGAATCAGCCCCAGCATTTT. Encoded protein: CASRAYGGNVNQPQHF.